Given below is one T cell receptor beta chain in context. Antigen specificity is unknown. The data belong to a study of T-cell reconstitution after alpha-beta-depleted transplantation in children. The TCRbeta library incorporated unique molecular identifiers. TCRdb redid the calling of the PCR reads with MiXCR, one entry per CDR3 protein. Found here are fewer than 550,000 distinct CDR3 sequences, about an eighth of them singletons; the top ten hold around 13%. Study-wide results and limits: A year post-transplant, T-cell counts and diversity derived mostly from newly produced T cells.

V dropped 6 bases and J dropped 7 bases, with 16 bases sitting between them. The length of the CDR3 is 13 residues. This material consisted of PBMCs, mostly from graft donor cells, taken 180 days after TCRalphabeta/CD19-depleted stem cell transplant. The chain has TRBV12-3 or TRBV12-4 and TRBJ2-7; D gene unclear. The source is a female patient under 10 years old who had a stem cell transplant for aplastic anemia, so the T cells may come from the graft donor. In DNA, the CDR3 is TGTGCCAGCAGGCCGGGTAACCTGGGAGAGCAGTACTTC. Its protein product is CASRPGNLGEQYF.